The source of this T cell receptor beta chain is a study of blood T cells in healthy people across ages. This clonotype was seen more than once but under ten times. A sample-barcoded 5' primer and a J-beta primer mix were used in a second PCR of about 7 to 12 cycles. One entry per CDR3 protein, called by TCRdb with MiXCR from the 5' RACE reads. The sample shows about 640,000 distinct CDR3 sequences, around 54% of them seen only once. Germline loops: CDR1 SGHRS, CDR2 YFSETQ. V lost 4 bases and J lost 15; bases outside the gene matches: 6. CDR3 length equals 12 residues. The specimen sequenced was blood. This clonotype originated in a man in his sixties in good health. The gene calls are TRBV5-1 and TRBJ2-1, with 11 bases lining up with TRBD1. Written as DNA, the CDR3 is TGCGCCAGCAGCACACAAGGACAGGGGGCGTTCTTC. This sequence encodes CASSTQGQGAFF.